This TCR beta chain was sequenced in a study of cytomegalovirus exposure and HLA in healthy donors. The study, taken as a whole, reports: Across all donors, roughly uniform sequencing depth was an assumption of the presence/absence analyses.

This CDR3 has 16 residues. Looked up from germline, CDR1 is SGHNT and CDR2 is YYREEE (reference sequence). V lost 5 bases, J lost 5 bases, and 10 bases stayed unmatched. As concerns this clone: Its target is not known.

Primers: 60 Vbeta forward and 13 Jbeta reverse. Only in-frame clones appear in the TCRdb table, and some are missing; sequencing was by immunoSEQ multiplex PCR. The data contain 90,000 or so clones, about four fifths of them singletons. The receptor was derived from a man over 45 in good health and CMV-seronegative. V is TRBV5-4 and J is TRBJ2-2, with TRBD1 matching 9 bases. Sequenced sample: PBMCs. The CDR3 DNA is TGTGCCAGCAGTCCCGGCGGACAGGGGAGGACCGGGGAGCTGTTTTTT. This translates into CASSPGGQGRTGELFF.